This is a list of T cell receptor beta chains from one sample in a study of blood T cell repertoires in COVID-19. The method was immunoSEQ multiplex PCR; TCRdb's version includes in-frame clones alone and lacks a portion of them. The sample contains approximately 200,000 clones, 80% to 90% of which appear only once. Material for sequencing was peripheral blood. The source is a man aged 25 to 45 with acute or convalescent COVID-19. Each CDR3 is given with its conserved first and last residue. A D gene is named only where the DNA matches it firmly. Clone size, where shown, is once, few, many, or a class for clones that have expanded.

-,TRBV10-2,-,TRBJ2-1,CASRDREYNEQFF,TGCGCCAGCAGGGACCGGGAGTACAATGAGCAGTTCTTC
-,TRBV7-2,-,TRBJ1-2,CASSLLQGIDGYTF,TGTGCCAGCAGCTTATTACAGGGAATTGATGGCTACACCTTC
TRBD1,TRBV19,-,TRBJ1-1,CASGQVGAFF,TGTGCCAGTGGACAGGTAGGAGCTTTCTTT
TRBD2,TRBV6-5,-,TRBJ2-5,CASSNSGGAETQYF,TGTGCCAGCAGTAATAGCGGGGGGGCGGAGACCCAGTACTTC
TRBD2,TRBV2,-,TRBJ2-1,CASRYLAAEQFF,TGTGCCAGCAGATACCTAGCGGCTGAGCAGTTCTTC
-,TRBV5-1,few,TRBJ1-5,CASSLGGASNQPQHF,TGCGCCAGCAGCTTGGGCGGGGCAAGCAATCAGCCCCAGCATTTT
TRBD2,TRBV6-2/TRBV6-3,-,TRBJ2-7,CASSPPPGLAGISDYEQYF,TGTGCCAGCAGCCCTCCCCCAGGACTAGCGGGGATTTCGGATTACGAGCAGTACTTC
TRBD1,TRBV30,-,TRBJ1-1,CARGGDRANTEAFF,TGTGCACGAGGAGGGGACAGAGCGAACACTGAAGCTTTCTTT
TRBD1,TRBV2,-,TRBJ1-1,CASSGTGGLNTEAFF,TGTGCCAGCAGTGGGACAGGGGGGTTGAACACTGAAGCTTTCTTT
-,TRBV3-1/TRBV3-2,-,TRBJ2-7,CASSQLYEQYF,TGTGCCAGCAGCCAACTCTACGAGCAGTACTTC
TRBD1,TRBV9,-,TRBJ1-1,CASSGRDSSLNTEAFF,TGTGCCAGCAGCGGCCGGGACAGTTCATTGAACACTGAAGCTTTCTTT
TRBD2,TRBV4-2,-,TRBJ2-7,CASSWDYSYEQYF,TGTGCCAGCAGCTGGGACTACTCGTACGAGCAGTACTTC